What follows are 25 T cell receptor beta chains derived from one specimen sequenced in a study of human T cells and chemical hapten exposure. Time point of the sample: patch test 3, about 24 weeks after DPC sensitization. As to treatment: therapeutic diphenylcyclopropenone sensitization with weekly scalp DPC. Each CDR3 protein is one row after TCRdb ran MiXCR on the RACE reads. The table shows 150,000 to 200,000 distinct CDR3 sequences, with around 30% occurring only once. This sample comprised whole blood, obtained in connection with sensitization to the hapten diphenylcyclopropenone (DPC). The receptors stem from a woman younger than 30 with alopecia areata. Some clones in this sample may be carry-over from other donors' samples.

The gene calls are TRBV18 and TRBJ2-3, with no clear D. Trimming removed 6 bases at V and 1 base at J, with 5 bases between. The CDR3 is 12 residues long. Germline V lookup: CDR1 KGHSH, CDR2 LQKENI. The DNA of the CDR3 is TGTGCCAGCTCTCACCGCACAGATACGCAGTATTTT. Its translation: CASSHRTDTQYF.

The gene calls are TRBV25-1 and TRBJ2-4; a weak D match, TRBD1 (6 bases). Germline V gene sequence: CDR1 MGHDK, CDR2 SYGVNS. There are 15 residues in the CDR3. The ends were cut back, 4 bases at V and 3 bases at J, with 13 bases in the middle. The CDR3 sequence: CASSAQGFGKNIQYF. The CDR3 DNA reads TGTGCCAGCAGTGCACAGGGATTTGGCAAAAACATTCAGTACTTC.

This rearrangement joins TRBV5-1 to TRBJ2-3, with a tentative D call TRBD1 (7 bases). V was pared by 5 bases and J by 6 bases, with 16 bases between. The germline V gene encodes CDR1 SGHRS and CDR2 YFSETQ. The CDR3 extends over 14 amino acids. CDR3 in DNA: TGCGCCAGCAGTGGAGGGGGCGTTGGGGATACGCAGTATTTT. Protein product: CASSGGGVGDTQYF.

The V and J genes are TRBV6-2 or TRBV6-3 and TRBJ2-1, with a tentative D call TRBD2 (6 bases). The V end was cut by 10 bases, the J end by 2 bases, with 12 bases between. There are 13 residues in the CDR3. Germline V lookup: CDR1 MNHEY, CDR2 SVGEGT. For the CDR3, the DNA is TGTGCCACCCGGGTAGCGGCCTACAATGAGCAGTTCTTC. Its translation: CATRVAAYNEQFF.

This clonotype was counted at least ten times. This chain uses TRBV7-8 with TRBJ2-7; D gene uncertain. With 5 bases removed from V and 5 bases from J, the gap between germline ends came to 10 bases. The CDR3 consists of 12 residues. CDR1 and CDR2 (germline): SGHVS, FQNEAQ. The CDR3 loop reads CASSAWGNEQYF. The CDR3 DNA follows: TGTGCCAGCAGCGCCTGGGGAAACGAGCAGTACTTC.

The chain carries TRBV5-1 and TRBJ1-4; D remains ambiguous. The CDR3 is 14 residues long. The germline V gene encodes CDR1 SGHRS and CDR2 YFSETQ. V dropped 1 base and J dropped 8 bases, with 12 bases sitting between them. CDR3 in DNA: TGCGCCAGCAGCTTGACTCCACAAGGGGAAAAACTGTTTTTT. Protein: CASSLTPQGEKLFF.

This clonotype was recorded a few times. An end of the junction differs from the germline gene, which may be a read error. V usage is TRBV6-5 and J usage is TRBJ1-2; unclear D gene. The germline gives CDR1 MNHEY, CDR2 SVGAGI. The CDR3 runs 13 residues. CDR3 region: CTSFGVLNYGYTF. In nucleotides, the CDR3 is TGTACCAGCTTTGGTGTACTTAACTATGGCTACACCTTC.

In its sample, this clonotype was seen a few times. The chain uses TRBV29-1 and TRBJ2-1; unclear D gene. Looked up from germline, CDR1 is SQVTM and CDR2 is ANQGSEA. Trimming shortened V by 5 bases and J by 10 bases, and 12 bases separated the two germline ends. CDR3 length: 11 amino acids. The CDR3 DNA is TGCAGCGTTCTCGTTGAAGACGAGCAGTTCTTC. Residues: CSVLVEDEQFF.

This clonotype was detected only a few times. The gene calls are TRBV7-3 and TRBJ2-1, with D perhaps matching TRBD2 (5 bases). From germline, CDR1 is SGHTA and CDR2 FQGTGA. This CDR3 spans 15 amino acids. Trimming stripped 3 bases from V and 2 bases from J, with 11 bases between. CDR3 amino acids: CASSFNGVAYNEQFF. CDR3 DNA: TGTGCCAGCAGCTTCAACGGGGTCGCCTACAATGAGCAGTTCTTC.

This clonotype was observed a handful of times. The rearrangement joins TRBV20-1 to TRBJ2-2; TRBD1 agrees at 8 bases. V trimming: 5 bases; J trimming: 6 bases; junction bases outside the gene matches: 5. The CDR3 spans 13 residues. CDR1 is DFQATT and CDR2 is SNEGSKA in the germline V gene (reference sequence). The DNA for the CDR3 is TGCAGTGCTCCGTCCAGGGGGCCCGGGGAGCTGTTTTTT. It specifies CSAPSRGPGELFF.

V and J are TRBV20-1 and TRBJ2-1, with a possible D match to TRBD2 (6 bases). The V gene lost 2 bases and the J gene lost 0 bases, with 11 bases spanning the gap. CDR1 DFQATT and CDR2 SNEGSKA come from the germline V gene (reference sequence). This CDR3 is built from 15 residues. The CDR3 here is CSARPLATSYNEQFF. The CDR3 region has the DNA TGCAGTGCTAGACCTCTAGCGACCTCCTACAATGAGCAGTTCTTC.

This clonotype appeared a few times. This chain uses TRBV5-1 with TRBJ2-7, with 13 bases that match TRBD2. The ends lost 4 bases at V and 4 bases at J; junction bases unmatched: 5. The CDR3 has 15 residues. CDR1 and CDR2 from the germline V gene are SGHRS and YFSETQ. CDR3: CASSPRTSGGYEQYF. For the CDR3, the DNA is TGCGCCAGCAGCCCCCGGACTAGCGGGGGTTACGAGCAGTACTTC.

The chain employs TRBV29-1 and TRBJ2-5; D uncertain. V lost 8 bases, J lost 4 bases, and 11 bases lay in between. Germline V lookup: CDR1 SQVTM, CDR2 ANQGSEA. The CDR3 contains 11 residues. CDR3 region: CSSQFGETQYF. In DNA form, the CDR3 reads TGCAGCTCCCAGTTCGGAGAGACCCAGTACTTC.

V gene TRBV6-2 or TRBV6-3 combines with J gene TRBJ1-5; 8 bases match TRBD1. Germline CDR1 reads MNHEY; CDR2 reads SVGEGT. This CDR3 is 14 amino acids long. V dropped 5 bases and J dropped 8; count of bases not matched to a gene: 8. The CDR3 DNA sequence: TGTGCCAGCAGTAAGACAGGGGAGTGGGAGCCCCAGCATTTT. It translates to CASSKTGEWEPQHF.

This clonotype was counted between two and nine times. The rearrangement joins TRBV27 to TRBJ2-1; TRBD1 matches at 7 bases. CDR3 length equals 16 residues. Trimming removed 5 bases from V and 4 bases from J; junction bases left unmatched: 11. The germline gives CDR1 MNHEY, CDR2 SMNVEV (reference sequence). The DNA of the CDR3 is TGTGCCAGCAGTCCCCGCAGGGGACAGAGATACAATGAGCAGTTCTTC. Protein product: CASSPRRGQRYNEQFF.

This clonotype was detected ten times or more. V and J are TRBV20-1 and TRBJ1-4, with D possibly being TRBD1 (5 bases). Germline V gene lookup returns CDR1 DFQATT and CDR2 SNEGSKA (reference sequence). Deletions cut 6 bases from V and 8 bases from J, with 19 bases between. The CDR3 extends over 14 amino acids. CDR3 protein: CSAPWGGDVEKLFF. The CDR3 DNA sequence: TGCAGTGCGCCGTGGGGAGGGGACGTCGAAAAACTGTTTTTT.

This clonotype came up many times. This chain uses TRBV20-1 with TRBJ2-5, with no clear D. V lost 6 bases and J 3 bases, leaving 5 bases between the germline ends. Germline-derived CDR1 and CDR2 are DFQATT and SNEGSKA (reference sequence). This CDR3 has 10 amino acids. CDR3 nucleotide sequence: TGCAGTGCCCTAGAAGAGACCCAGTACTTC. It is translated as CSALEETQYF.

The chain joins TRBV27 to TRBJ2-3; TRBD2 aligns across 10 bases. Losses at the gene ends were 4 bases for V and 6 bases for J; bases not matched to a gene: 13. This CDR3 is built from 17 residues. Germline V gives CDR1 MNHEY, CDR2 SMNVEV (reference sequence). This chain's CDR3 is CASSSLASGRAPDTQYF. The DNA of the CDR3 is TGTGCCAGCAGTTCCTTAGCCAGCGGGAGGGCCCCCGATACGCAGTATTTT.

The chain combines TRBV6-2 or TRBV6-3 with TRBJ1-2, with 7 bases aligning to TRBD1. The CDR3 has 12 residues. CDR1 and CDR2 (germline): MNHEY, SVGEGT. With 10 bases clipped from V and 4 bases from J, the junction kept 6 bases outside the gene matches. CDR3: CATTTGSYGYTF. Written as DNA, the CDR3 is TGTGCCACGACGACAGGGAGCTATGGCTACACCTTC.

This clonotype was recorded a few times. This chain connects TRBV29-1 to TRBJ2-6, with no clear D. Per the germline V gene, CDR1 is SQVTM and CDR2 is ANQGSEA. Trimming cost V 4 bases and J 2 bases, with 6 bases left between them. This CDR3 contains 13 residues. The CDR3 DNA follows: TGCAGCGTTGGACTGGCTGGGGCCAACGTCCTGACTTTC. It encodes CSVGLAGANVLTF.

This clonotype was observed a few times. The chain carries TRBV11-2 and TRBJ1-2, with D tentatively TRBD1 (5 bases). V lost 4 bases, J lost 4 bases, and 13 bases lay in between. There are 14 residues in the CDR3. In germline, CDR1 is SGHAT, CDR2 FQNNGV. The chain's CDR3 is CASSSGEGLYGYTF. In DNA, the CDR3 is TGTGCCAGCAGCTCCGGGGAGGGGCTCTATGGCTACACCTTC.

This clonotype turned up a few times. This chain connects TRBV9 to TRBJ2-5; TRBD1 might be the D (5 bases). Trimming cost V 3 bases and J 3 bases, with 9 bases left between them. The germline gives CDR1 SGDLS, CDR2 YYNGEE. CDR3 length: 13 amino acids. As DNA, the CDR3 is TGTGCCAGCAGCGAGCAGGGAAAAGAGACCCAGTACTTC. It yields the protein CASSEQGKETQYF.

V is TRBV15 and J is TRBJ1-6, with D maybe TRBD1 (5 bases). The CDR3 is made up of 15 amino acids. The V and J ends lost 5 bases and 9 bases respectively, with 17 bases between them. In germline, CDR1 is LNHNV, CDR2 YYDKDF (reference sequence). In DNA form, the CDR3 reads TGTGCCACCAGCGGACCGGAGGGGCATCCTTCACCCCTCCACTTT. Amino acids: CATSGPEGHPSPLHF.

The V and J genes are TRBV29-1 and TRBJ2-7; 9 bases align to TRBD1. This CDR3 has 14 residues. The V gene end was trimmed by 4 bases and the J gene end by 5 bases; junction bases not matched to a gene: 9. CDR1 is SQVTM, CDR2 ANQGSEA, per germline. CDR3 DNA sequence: TGCAGCGTTGCTAGGGACAGGGCCATCCACGAGCAGTACTTC. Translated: CSVARDRAIHEQYF.

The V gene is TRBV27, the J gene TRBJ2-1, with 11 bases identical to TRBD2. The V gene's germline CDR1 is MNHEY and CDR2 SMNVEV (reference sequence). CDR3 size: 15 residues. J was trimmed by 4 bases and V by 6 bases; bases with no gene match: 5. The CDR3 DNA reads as TGTGCCAGCAGACTGGGGACTAGCGGTTACAATGAGCAGTTCTTC. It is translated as CASRLGTSGYNEQFF.